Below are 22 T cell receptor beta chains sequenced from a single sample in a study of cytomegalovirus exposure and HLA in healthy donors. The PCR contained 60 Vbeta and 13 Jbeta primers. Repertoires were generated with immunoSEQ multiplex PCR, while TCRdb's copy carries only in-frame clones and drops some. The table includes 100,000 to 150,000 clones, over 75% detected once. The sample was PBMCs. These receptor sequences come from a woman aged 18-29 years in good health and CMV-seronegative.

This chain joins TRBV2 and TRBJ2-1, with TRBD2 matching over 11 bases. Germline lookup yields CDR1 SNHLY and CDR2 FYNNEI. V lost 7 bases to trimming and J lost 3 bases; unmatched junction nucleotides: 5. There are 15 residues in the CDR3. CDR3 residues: CASTLTSGSYNEQFF. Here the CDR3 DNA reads TGTGCCAGCACCCTAACTAGCGGGAGCTACAATGAGCAGTTCTTC.

The CDR3 loop reads CASSPDYRSNQPQHF. The DNA of the CDR3 is TGTGCCAGCTCACCCGACTACAGAAGCAATCAGCCCCAGCATTTT. This chain joins TRBV18 and TRBJ1-5, with D unresolved. This CDR3 spans 15 amino acids. In germline, CDR1 is KGHSH, CDR2 LQKENI. The V end was cut by 3 bases, the J end by 1 base, with 10 bases between.

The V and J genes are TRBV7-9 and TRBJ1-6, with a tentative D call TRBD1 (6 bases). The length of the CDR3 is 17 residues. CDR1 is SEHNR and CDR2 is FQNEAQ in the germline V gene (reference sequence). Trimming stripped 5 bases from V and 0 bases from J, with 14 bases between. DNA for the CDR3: TGTGCCAGCAGCCGTGGGACACAGGGCTCCTATAATTCACCCCTCCACTTT. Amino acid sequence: CASSRGTQGSYNSPLHF. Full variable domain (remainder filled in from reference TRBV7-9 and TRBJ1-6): DTGVSQNPRHKITKRGQNVTFRCDPISEHNRLYWYRQTLGQGPEFLTYFQNEAQLEKSRLLSDRFSAERPKGSFSTLEIQRTEQGDSAMYLCASSRGTQGSYNSPLHFGNGTRLTVT.

DNA of the CDR3: TGTGCCGGAGACCTCGGACAGGGTAGGCATTCACCCCTCCACTTT. This encodes CAGDLGQGRHSPLHF. V gene TRBV30 combines with J gene TRBJ1-6; 8 positions agree with TRBD1. V shed 8 bases and J 8 bases; nucleotides not matched to a gene: 14. Germline CDR1 GTSNPN, CDR2 SVGIG (reference sequence). The CDR3 spans 15 residues.

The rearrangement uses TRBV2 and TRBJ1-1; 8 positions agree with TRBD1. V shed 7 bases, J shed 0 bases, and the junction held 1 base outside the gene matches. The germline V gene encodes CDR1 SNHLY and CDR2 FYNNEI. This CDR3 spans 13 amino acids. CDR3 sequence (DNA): TGTGCCAGCAAGGGACAGGTGAACACTGAAGCTTTCTTT. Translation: CASKGQVNTEAFF. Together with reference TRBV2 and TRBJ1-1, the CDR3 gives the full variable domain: EPEVTQTPSHQVTQMGQEVILRCVPISNHLYFYWYRQILGQKVEFLVSFYNNEISEKSEIFDDQFSVERPDGSNFTLKIRSTKLEDSAMYFCASKGQVNTEAFFGQGTRLTVV.

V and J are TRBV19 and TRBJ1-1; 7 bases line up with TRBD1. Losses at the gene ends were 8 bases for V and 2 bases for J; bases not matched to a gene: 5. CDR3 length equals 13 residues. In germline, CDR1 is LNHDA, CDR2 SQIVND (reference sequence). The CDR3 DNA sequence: TGTGCCAGTTGGACAGGAGGTAACACTGAAGCTTTCTTT. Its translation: CASWTGGNTEAFF.

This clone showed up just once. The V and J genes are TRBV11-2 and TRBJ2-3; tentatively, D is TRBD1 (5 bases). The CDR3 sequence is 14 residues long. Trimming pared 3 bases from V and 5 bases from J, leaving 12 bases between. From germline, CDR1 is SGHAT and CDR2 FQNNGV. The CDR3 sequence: CASSFPRVGDTQYF. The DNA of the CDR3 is TGTGCCAGCAGCTTTCCCAGGGTAGGAGATACGCAGTATTTT.

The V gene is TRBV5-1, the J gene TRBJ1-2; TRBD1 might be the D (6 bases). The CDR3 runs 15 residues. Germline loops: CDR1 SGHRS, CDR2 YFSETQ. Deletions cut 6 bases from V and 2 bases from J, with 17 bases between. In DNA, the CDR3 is TGCGCCAGCATGTCGGGGCGGCAGGGGAACTATGGCTACACCTTC. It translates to CASMSGRQGNYGYTF. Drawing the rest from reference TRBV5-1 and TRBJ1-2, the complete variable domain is KAGVTQTPRYLIKTRGQQVTLSCSPISGHRSVSWYQQTPGQGLQFLFEYFSETQRNKGNFPGRFSGRQFSNSRSEMNVSTLELGDSALYLCASMSGRQGNYGYTFGSGTRLTVV.

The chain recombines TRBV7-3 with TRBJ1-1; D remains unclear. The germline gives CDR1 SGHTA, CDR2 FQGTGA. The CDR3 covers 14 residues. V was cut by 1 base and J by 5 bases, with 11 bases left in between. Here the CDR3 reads CASSLSHPGTEAFF. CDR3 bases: TGTGCCAGCAGCTTAAGCCACCCCGGGACTGAAGCTTTCTTT.

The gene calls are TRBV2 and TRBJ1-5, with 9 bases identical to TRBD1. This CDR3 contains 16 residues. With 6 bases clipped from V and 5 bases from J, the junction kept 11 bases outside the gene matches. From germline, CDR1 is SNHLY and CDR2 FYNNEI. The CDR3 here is CASRGGDREEDQPQHF. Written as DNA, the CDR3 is TGTGCCAGCAGAGGGGGGGACAGGGAGGAGGATCAGCCCCAGCATTTT.

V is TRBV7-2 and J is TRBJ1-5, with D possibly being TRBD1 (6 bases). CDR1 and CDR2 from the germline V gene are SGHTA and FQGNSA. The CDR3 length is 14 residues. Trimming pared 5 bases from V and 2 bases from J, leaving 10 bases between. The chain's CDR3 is CASSQRQGNQPQHF. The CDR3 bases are TGTGCCAGCAGCCAAAGACAGGGCAATCAGCCCCAGCATTTT.

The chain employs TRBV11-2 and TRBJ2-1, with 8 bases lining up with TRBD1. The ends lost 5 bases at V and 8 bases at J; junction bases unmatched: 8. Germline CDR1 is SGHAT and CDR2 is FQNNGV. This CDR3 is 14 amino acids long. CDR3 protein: CASSQLTGDDEQFF. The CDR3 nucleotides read TGTGCCAGCAGCCAGCTGACAGGGGATGATGAGCAGTTCTTC.

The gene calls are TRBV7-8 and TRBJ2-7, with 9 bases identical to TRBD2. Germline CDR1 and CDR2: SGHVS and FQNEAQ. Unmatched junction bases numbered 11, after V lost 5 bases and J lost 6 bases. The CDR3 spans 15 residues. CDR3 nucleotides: TGTGCCAGCAGCCTGCGGGCTAGCGGGGCCCTCGAGCAGTACTTC. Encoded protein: CASSLRASGALEQYF.

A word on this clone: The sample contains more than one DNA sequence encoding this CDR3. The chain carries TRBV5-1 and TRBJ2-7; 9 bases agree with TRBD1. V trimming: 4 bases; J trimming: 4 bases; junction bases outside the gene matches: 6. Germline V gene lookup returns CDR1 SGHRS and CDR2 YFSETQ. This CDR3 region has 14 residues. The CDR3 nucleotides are TGCGCCAGCAGCCCGGGACAGGGATCGTACGAGCAGTACTTC. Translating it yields CASSPGQGSYEQYF. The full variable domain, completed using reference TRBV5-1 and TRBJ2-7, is KAGVTQTPRYLIKTRGQQVTLSCSPISGHRSVSWYQQTPGQGLQFLFEYFSETQRNKGNFPGRFSGRQFSNSRSEMNVSTLELGDSALYLCASSPGQGSYEQYFGPGTRLTVT.

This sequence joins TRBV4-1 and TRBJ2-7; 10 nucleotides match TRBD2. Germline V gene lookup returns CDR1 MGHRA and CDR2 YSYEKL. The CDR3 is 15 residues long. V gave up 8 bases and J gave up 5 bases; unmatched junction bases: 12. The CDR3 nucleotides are TGCGCCAGCCGTCTGGGGGAGCGGGAGGGCCACGAGCAGTACTTC. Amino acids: CASRLGEREGHEQYF.

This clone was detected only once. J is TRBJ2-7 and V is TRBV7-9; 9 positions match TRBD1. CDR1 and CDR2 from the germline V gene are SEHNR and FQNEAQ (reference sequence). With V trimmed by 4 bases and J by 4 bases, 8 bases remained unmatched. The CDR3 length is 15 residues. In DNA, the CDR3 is TGTGCCAGCAGCTACCCGGGACAGGGTTGGTACGAGCAGTACTTC. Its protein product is CASSYPGQGWYEQYF. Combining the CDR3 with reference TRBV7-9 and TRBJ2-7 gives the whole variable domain DTGVSQNPRHKITKRGQNVTFRCDPISEHNRLYWYRQTLGQGPEFLTYFQNEAQLEKSRLLSDRFSAERPKGSFSTLEIQRTEQGDSAMYLCASSYPGQGWYEQYFGPGTRLTVT.

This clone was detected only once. CDR3 sequence: CASSAGAQPLEQYF. CDR3 sequence (DNA): TGTGCCAGCTCCGCGGGAGCCCAACCCCTCGAGCAGTACTTC. The chain uses TRBV18 and TRBJ2-7, with 7 bases lining up with TRBD2. V shed 6 bases, J shed 6 bases, and the junction held 11 bases outside the gene matches. The length of the CDR3 is 14 residues. Germline CDR1 is KGHSH and CDR2 is LQKENI.

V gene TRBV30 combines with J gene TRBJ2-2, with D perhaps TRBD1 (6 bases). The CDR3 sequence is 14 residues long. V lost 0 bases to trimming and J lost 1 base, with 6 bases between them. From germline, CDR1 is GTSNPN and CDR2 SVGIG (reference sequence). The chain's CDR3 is CAWSVRGNTGELFF. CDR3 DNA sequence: TGTGCCTGGAGTGTCAGGGGGAACACCGGGGAGCTGTTTTTT.

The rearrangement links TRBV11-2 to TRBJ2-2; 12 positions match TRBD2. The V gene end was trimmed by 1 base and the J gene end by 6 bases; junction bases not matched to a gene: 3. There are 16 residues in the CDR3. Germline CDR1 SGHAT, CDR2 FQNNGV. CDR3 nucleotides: TGTGCCAGCAGCTTAGGACTAGCGGGAGTTGCCGGGGAGCTGTTTTTT. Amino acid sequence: CASSLGLAGVAGELFF.

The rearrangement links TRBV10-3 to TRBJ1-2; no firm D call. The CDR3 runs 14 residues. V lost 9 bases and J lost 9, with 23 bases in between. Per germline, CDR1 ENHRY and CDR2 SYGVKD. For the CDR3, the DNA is TGTGCCATGAGGAGGGAGTCAGGATCTACTAGCTACACCTTC. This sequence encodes CAMRRESGSTSYTF.

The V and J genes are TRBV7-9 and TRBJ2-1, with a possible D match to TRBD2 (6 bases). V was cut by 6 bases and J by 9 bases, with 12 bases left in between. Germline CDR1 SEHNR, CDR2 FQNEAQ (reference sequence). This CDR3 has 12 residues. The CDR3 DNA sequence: TGTGCCAGCAGAAAGGGAGGAAGTGAGCAGTTCTTC. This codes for CASRKGGSEQFF.

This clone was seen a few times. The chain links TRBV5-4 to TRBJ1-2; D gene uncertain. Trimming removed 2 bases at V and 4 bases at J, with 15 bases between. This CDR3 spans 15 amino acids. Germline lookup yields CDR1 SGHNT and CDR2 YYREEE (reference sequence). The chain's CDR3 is CASSFEHGGSYGYTF. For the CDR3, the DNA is TGTGCCAGCAGCTTTGAACATGGAGGATCCTATGGCTACACCTTC.